Sequencing of this T cell receptor (beta chain) was carried out in a study of CD8 T cells in ankylosing spondylitis. Study observations and caveats: Characteristic of ankylosing spondylitis blood, it appeared, was a TCR beta motif comprising roughly eight highly homologous variants. Several of the motif variants were reported before in synovial fluid and blood from reactive arthritis. Clones linked to disease were reported to show significant enrichment in matched ankylosing spondylitis synovial fluid.

The CDR3 contains 16 residues. Trimming cost V 4 bases and J 4 bases; bases outside gene matches: 10. Germline V gene lookup returns CDR1 MDHEN and CDR2 SYDVKM. This clonotype was seen repeatedly, ten times or more. The antigen is not known. A single record per CDR3 protein comes from TCRdb applying MiXCR to the 5' RACE reads. The sample carries 450,000 to 550,000 distinct CDR3 sequences, 5.3% recorded once. Material for sequencing was blood, either unsorted or a sorted T cell fraction (not recorded which). The rearrangement joins TRBV28 to TRBJ1-1, with 9 bases identical to TRBD1. The receptor was derived from a male donor with ankylosing spondylitis. This CDR3 reads CASSSPGTGIGTEAFF. CDR3 DNA sequence: TGTGCCAGCAGTTCACCCGGGACAGGGATTGGCACTGAAGCTTTCTTT.